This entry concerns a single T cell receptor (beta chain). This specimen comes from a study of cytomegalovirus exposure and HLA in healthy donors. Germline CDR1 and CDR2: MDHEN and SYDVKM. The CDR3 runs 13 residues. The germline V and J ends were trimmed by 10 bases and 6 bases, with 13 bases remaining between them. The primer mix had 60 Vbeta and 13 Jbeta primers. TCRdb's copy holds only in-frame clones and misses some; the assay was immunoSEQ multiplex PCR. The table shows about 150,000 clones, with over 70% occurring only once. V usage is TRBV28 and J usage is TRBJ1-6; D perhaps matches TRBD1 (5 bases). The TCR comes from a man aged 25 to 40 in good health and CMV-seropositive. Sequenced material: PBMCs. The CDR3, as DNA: TGTGCCACCTTTGGACAAGTTAATTCACCCCTCCACTTT. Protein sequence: CATFGQVNSPLHF.